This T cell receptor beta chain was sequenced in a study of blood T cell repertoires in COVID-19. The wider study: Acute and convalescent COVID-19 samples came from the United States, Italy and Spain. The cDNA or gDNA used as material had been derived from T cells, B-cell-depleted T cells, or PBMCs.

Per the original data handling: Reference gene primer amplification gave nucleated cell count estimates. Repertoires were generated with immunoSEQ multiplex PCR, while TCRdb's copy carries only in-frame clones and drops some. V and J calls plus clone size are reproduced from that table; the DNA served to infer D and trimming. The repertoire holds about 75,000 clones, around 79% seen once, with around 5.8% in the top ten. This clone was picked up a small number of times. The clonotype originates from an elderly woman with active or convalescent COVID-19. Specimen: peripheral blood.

CDR3 sequence (DNA): TGTGCCAGCAGCTTGGGGCGGGGAGATGGTACAGATACGCAGTATTTT. Amino acids: CASSLGRGDGTDTQYF. V and J are TRBV5-4 and TRBJ2-3; D perhaps matches TRBD2 (6 bases). Trimming cost V 0 bases and J 3 bases, with 14 bases left between them. The CDR3 spans 16 residues. Germline V gives CDR1 SGHNT, CDR2 YYREEE (reference sequence). The entire variable domain, with the rest obtained from reference TRBV5-4 and TRBJ2-3, is as follows: ETGVTQSPTHLIKTRGQQVTLRCSSQSGHNTVSWYQQALGQGPQFIFQYYREEENGRGNFPPRFSGLQFPNYSSELNVNALELDDSALYLCASSLGRGDGTDTQYFGPGTRLTVL.